This T cell receptor (beta chain) was sequenced for a study of Graves' ophthalmopathy and Graves' hyperthyroidism. None of the included patients had other autoimmune diseases, uncontrolled infections, pregnancy or lactation, as these led to exclusion. This clonotype has a count of ten or more. The sequenced template was RNA, covering the TCR beta CDR3 region. The first round was an RT-PCR with HTBI primers, and the second round was a multiplex PCR. MiXCR, run by TCRdb on the multiplex PCR reads, gives a single entry per CDR3 protein. The data show hundreds of thousands of distinct CDR3 sequences, roughly 50% seen once. Germline values: CDR1 SEHNR, CDR2 FQNEAQ (reference sequence). V was pared by 4 bases and J by 0 bases, with 4 bases of the junction left unmatched. CDR3 length equals 15 residues.

The sequence came from an adult man with Graves' ophthalmopathy. The J gene is TRBJ1-2, the V gene TRBV7-9, with TRBD1 identical over 8 bases. The sequencing input was peripheral blood. Written as DNA, the CDR3 is TGTGCCAGCAGCTCAGACAGGGGTCCTAACTATGGCTACACCTTC. This sequence encodes CASSSDRGPNYGYTF.